This paragraph reports one T cell receptor beta chain. Its antigen is not identified. Via MiXCR, TCRdb re-called the reads, giving one row per CDR3 protein. The table has about 890,000 distinct CDR3 sequences, roughly 30% seen once. The record originates from a study of T cell repertoires in cytomegalovirus infection. Study-level background: Indications of both CMV infection and matching HLA type were provided by public TCR beta signatures.

CDR1 is SGHRS and CDR2 is YFSETQ in the germline V gene. The J segment lost 8 bases and the V segment lost 6 bases, leaving 7 bases of the junction unmatched. This CDR3 is 12 amino acids long. The TCR originated in a human donor in good health (CMV status not recorded). Some clones in this sample may be carry-over from other donors' samples. The chain has TRBV5-1 and TRBJ1-2, with TRBD1 matching 7 bases. This material consisted of cultured CD8+ T cells from PBMCs, taken from culture after CMV antigen stimulation. As DNA, the CDR3 is TGCGCCAGCACCGCAGGGGGTAAAGGCTACACCTTC. This codes for CASTAGGKGYTF.